This T cell receptor beta chain was sequenced in a study of cytomegalovirus exposure and HLA in healthy donors. Study findings and constraints: Cytomegalovirus association was listed for around 180 TCR beta chains. In vitro, a few CMV-associated chains proved specific for CMV antigens.

The CDR3 spans 15 residues. V was pared by 0 bases and J by 7 bases, with 8 bases of the junction left unmatched. Germline CDR1 SEHNR, CDR2 FQNEAQ (reference sequence). With respect to this clone: As yet, its antigen is unknown.

TCRdb's copy holds only in-frame clones and misses some; the assay was immunoSEQ multiplex PCR. Here the sample spans 150,000 to 180,000 clones, approximately 86% being singletons. The donors were in the approximately 130-subject validation cohort, distinct from the roughly 700-subject first cohort. V and J are TRBV7-9 and TRBJ1-2; 7 bases line up with TRBD1. The source is a young man in good health and CMV-seropositive. Specimen: PBMCs. This CDR3 is CASSLAGQFPIGYTF. CDR3 DNA: TGTGCCAGCAGCTTAGCGGGACAGTTCCCTATTGGCTACACCTTC.